These T cell receptor beta chains were read from a single sample in a study of technical replicates of blood from several donors. Assay used: immunoSEQ multiplex PCR; TCRdb lists only in-frame clones, some missing. The data show around 17,000 clones, about nine tenths seen once. Specimen: PBMCs. These receptor sequences come from a human donor in good health. Both conserved end residues are part of each CDR3. D genes are given only for firm matches. Clone sizes are given selectively: once, few, many, or a class where the clone is expanded.

V gene,D gene,J gene,clone size,CDR3 DNA,CDR3 protein
TRBV7-8,NA,TRBJ2-1,once,TGTGCCAGCAGCTTACGGGACTGGACTAATGAGCAGTTCTTC,CASSLRDWTNEQFF
TRBV6-1,TRBD1,TRBJ2-5,NA,TGTGCCAGCAGAAAGGGACAGAACAATCAAGAGACCCAGTACTTC,CASRKGQNNQETQYF
TRBV5-1,NA,TRBJ1-1,NA,TGCGCCAGCACCAGAGACACTCTGAACACTGAAGCTTTCTTT,CASTRDTLNTEAFF
TRBV7-9,NA,TRBJ2-3,NA,TGTGCCAGCAGCTCCCCCGATCGGTATACGCAGTATTTT,CASSSPDRYTQYF
TRBV19,NA,TRBJ1-2,NA,TGTGCCAGTAGTATGGACATCCAGGGGCACAATGGCTACACCTTC,CASSMDIQGHNGYTF
TRBV4-2,NA,TRBJ2-3,NA,TGTGCCAGCAGCCAAGAAGGAGGAGGGGGGGCTGGGACAGATACGCAGTATTTT,CASSQEGGGGAGTDTQYF
TRBV30,NA,TRBJ1-5,NA,TGTGCCTGGAGTGGGGGGGGCGCCGGTCAGCCCCAGCATTTT,CAWSGGGAGQPQHF
TRBV6-1,NA,TRBJ2-4,NA,TGTGCCAGCAGTGAAGCTGTCAGCGAGGGCATTCAGTACTTC,CASSEAVSEGIQYF
TRBV28,TRBD2,TRBJ2-7,NA,TGTGCCAGCAGTTTATCGGGGGGGGGTCGCTACGAGCAGTACTTC,CASSLSGGGRYEQYF
TRBV28,NA,TRBJ2-1,NA,TGTGCCAGCTCGGAGGTAGCGGATCACAATGAGCAGTTCTTC,CASSEVADHNEQFF
TRBV18,NA,TRBJ2-7,NA,TGTGCCAGCTCACCCGTGGTTGGGACTGGTTACTACGAGCAGTACTTC,CASSPVVGTGYYEQYF
TRBV28,TRBD2,TRBJ2-7,NA,TGTGCCAGCAGTTTCTGGGAGGGGAGGTACGAGCAGTACTTC,CASSFWEGRYEQYF
TRBV7-2,TRBD2,TRBJ2-1,NA,TGTGCCAGCAGCTCCATGACTAGCGGGAGGGCCTCCTACAATGAGCAGTTCTTC,CASSSMTSGRASYNEQFF
TRBV11-2,TRBD2,TRBJ2-7,NA,TGTGCCAGCAGCTTAGAGCGGGGAGGGACCGAGCAGTACTTC,CASSLERGGTEQYF
TRBV28,NA,TRBJ1-3,few,TGTGCCAGCAGTGACGGGAGTCGGGGAAACACCATATATTTT,CASSDGSRGNTIYF
TRBV7-8,TRBD1,TRBJ2-3,NA,TGTGCCAGCAGCCCGAGAAGTACAGGGGACGTCACAGATACGCAGTATTTT,CASSPRSTGDVTDTQYF
TRBV28,TRBD1,TRBJ2-7,NA,TGTGCCAGCAGTAGGGGGCCAGCTTCCTACGAGCAGTACTTC,CASSRGPASYEQYF
TRBV5-5,TRBD2,TRBJ2-3,NA,TGTGCCAGCAGCTTGGGCGGGAGGGCCTCGGCAGATACGCAGTATTTT,CASSLGGRASADTQYF
TRBV6-5,TRBD1,TRBJ2-1,once,TGTGCCAGCAGTTACTTCCCCGGGACAGGGATGACGCAGTTCTTC,CASSYFPGTGMTQFF
TRBV19,NA,TRBJ2-2,NA,TGTGCCAGTAGTTGGGCAGCGAACACCGGGGAGCTGTTTTTT,CASSWAANTGELFF
TRBV27,NA,TRBJ2-1,once,TGTGCCAGCAGTCCCGACTACTACAATGAGCAGTTCTTC,CASSPDYYNEQFF
TRBV5-6,TRBD2,TRBJ2-2,NA,TGTGCCAGCAGCTTAAGCGGGGAGAAGACCGGGGAGCTGTTTTTT,CASSLSGEKTGELFF
TRBV18,NA,TRBJ2-7,NA,TGTGCCAGCTCACCATTAGGCGGGTCAGTACAAACCTCCTACGAGCAGTACTTC,CASSPLGGSVQTSYEQYF
TRBV6-4,TRBD2,TRBJ2-7,NA,TGTGCCACCATCCCGGGGCGGGGGAGAGGGACTAGAGCCTACGAGCAGTACTTC,CATIPGRGRGTRAYEQYF
TRBV10-3,TRBD1,TRBJ2-3,NA,TGTGCCATCAGTGATCACGGGACAGGGGGCAGAGATACGCAGTATTTT,CAISDHGTGGRDTQYF